This T cell receptor beta chain emerged from a study of CD8+CD57+ T cells in acquired aplastic anemia. Germline V gene lookup returns CDR1 SNHLY and CDR2 FYNNEI. The CDR3 runs 13 residues. CD8+CD57+ cell expansion had been shown by flow cytometry in patients chosen for sequencing. As for this clonotype: A junction boundary mismatches the germline segment, possibly from a read error.

The use of genomic DNA as template underpinned the TCR beta VDJ and CDR3 profiling. TCRdb ran MiXCR on the reads and lists one entry per CDR3 protein. The sample has approximately 250,000 distinct CDR3 sequences; 82% are singletons. The sequenced sample consisted of sorted CD4+, CD8+, or CD8+CD57+ T cells (not recorded which) from PBMCs. This sequence originates from a human donor with aplastic anemia. This sequence joins TRBV2 and TRBJ1-2, with TRBD1 as a possible D gene (6 bases). The CDR3 loop is CASGDCGGYTQSF. The CDR3 DNA reads as TGTGCCAGCGGCGACTGCGGGGGCTATACGCAGTCCTTT. Full variable domain (rest looked up from reference TRBV2 and TRBJ1-2): EPEVTQTPSHQVTQMGQEVILRCVPISNHLYFYWYRQILGQKVEFLVSFYNNEISEKSEIFDDQFSVERPDGSNFTLKIRSTKLEDSAMYFCASGDCGGYTQSFGSGTRLTVV.